The 27 T cell receptor beta chains listed next were all sequenced from one sample in a study. TCRdb fed the RT-PCR reads into MiXCR, producing one record per CDR3 protein. The sample contains about 700,000 distinct CDR3 sequences, about 14% of which appear only once. What was sequenced was memory CD4+ T cells from blood. The receptors derive from a female donor in good health, serving as a healthy control.

The table lists this clonotype with a count of one. A clone one base away is much larger, so this may be a read error. The rearrangement uses TRBV12-3 or TRBV12-4 and TRBJ2-1; D perhaps matches TRBD2 (6 bases). Trimming took off 2 bases at V and 6 bases at J, with 11 bases between the two ends. The CDR3 is 14 residues long. The CDR3 DNA reads as TGTGCCAGCAGTTTATGGAGGGCGGGCAATGAGCAGTTCTTC. Amino acids: CASSLWRAGNEQFF.

The chain has TRBV11-2 and TRBJ2-7; D is unclear. The CDR3 extends over 14 amino acids. The germline gives CDR1 SGHAT, CDR2 FQNNGV. V was clipped by 5 bases and J by 0 bases, with 11 bases between them. CDR3 nucleotide sequence: TGTGCCAGCAGCGATACGCACAGCTCCTACGAGCAGTACTTC. Translating it yields CASSDTHSSYEQYF.

This clonotype was seen many times. The chain couples TRBV20-1 to TRBJ1-2; TRBD1 aligns across 10 bases. The CDR3 is made up of 11 amino acids. Germline V gene data show CDR1 as DFQATT and CDR2 as SNEGSKA (reference sequence). The CDR3 region has the DNA TGCGGGACAGGGGACCTCTATGGCTACACCTTC. Translation gives CGTGDLYGYTF.

A few counts support this clonotype. The V and J genes are TRBV27 and TRBJ2-7, with a tentative D call TRBD2 (6 bases). The germline gives CDR1 MNHEY, CDR2 SMNVEV (reference sequence). This CDR3 has 15 residues. Trimming stripped 5 bases from V and 4 bases from J, with 18 bases between. CDR3 bases: TGTGCCAGCAGTGTCCCGGGACTGGGGGTGTACGAGCAGTACTTC. As protein: CASSVPGLGVYEQYF.

The V call is TRBV28, the J call TRBJ2-1; tentatively, D is TRBD1 or TRBD2 (6 bases each). The CDR3 consists of 14 residues. Germline V gene sequence: CDR1 MDHEN, CDR2 SYDVKM. Between the trimmed V and J ends, which lost 11 bases and 10 bases, there was a span of 24 bases. CDR3 amino acids: CAAVDRGPVLEQFF. DNA for the CDR3: TGTGCCGCTGTTGATCGGGGGCCCGTTTTGGAGCAGTTCTTC.

This clonotype was counted at least ten times. The CDR3 reads CASSPRLAGLPGEQFF. The CDR3, as DNA: TGTGCCAGCAGTCCCCGACTAGCGGGACTTCCCGGCGAGCAGTTCTTC. This rearrangement joins TRBV12-3 or TRBV12-4 to TRBJ2-1; 11 bases map to TRBD2. The CDR3 runs 16 residues. The V segment lost 5 bases and the J segment 10 bases; nucleotides outside the gene matches: 13.

The chain recombines TRBV28 with TRBJ1-2; perhaps TRBD1 as D (5 bases). The CDR3 runs to 12 residues. Germline lookup yields CDR1 MDHEN and CDR2 SYDVKM. Trimming pared 8 bases from V and 4 bases from J, leaving 11 bases between. CDR3 nucleotides: TGTGCCAGCCAGACGGGGGGCTATGGCTACACCTTC. Protein sequence: CASQTGGYGYTF.

This clonotype was seen only a few times. The V gene is TRBV6-2 or TRBV6-3, the J gene TRBJ1-1, with D unclear. Per the germline V gene, CDR1 is MNHEY and CDR2 is SVGEGT. The CDR3 contains 17 residues. The V gene lost 5 bases and the J gene lost 0 bases, with 19 bases spanning the gap. The CDR3: CASSLATLDYMNTEAFF. CDR3 DNA: TGTGCCAGCAGTCTCGCCACGTTGGATTACATGAACACTGAAGCTTTCTTT.

This clonotype appeared many times. This chain joins TRBV5-1 and TRBJ1-2; D is unresolved. Germline loops: CDR1 SGHRS, CDR2 YFSETQ. The germline V and J ends were trimmed by 3 bases and 9 bases, with 18 bases remaining between them. The CDR3 is made up of 14 amino acids. CDR3 sequence: CASSSSMPERSYTF. The CDR3 nucleotides read TGCGCCAGCAGCTCCTCAATGCCTGAACGAAGCTACACCTTC. The full variable domain, with the rest looked up from reference TRBV5-1 and TRBJ1-2, is KAGVTQTPRYLIKTRGQQVTLSCSPISGHRSVSWYQQTPGQGLQFLFEYFSETQRNKGNFPGRFSGRQFSNSRSEMNVSTLELGDSALYLCASSSSMPERSYTFGSGTRLTVV.

This clonotype was seen ten or more times. The chain combines TRBV10-3 with TRBJ2-1; D possibly corresponds to TRBD2 (7 bases). Per germline, CDR1 ENHRY and CDR2 SYGVKD. The CDR3 has 14 amino acids. Trimming removed 4 bases at V and 2 bases at J, with 9 bases between. CDR3 coding DNA: TGTGCCATCAGTGGCGGGGGCACCTACAATGAGCAGTTCTTC. This codes for CAISGGGTYNEQFF.

This clonotype was detected only a few times. J is TRBJ1-1 and V is TRBV6-1, with D hard to call. With 7 bases removed from V and 2 bases from J, the gap between germline ends came to 14 bases. The CDR3 is made up of 14 amino acids. Per germline, CDR1 MNHNS and CDR2 SASEGT. The CDR3 protein is CASNLEAGNTEAFF. CDR3 in DNA: TGTGCCAGCAATCTAGAGGCGGGCAACACTGAAGCTTTCTTT.

The V gene is TRBV27, the J gene TRBJ1-5; no reliable D call. In germline, CDR1 is MNHEY, CDR2 SMNVEV (reference sequence). Deletions cut 5 bases from V and 1 base from J, with 15 bases between. The CDR3 runs 16 residues. The CDR3, as DNA: TGTGCCAGCAGTCCCTACGGGGTATTCAGCAATCAGCCCCAGCATTTT. Translation: CASSPYGVFSNQPQHF.

This chain uses TRBV20-1 with TRBJ1-3, with TRBD1 identical over 7 bases. CDR1 DFQATT and CDR2 SNEGSKA come from the germline V gene (reference sequence). This CDR3 has 15 residues. With V trimmed by 2 bases and J by 2 bases, 6 bases remained unmatched. The CDR3 protein is CSARSARGAGNTIYF. The CDR3 region has the DNA TGCAGTGCTAGATCAGCCAGGGGGGCTGGAAACACCATATATTTT.

The rearrangement uses TRBV7-2 and TRBJ2-5; 7 nucleotides line up with TRBD2. This CDR3 contains 15 residues. Germline V gene sequence: CDR1 SGHTA, CDR2 FQGNSA. V gave up 5 bases and J gave up 1 base; unmatched junction bases: 7. CDR3: CASSRAGPTQETQYF. CDR3 DNA: TGTGCCAGCAGCCGAGCGGGACCAACCCAAGAGACCCAGTACTTC.

This clonotype was seen a few times. The chain is built from TRBV5-1 and TRBJ1-6, with a tentative D call TRBD1 (6 bases). Trimming removed 0 bases at V and 10 bases at J, with 14 bases between. Germline V lookup: CDR1 SGHRS, CDR2 YFSETQ. This CDR3 is built from 15 residues. The CDR3 sequence is CASSLEDPGVSPLHF. CDR3 in DNA: TGCGCCAGCAGCTTGGAGGATCCAGGGGTCTCACCCCTCCACTTT.

This clonotype was counted only a few times. This chain uses TRBV4-2 with TRBJ1-5, with 7 positions matching TRBD1. The germline V gene encodes CDR1 LGHNA and CDR2 YNFKEQ. This CDR3 is 15 amino acids long. Losses at the gene ends were 3 bases for V and 5 bases for J; bases not matched to a gene: 7. The CDR3 loop is CASSQMTGPDQPQHF. CDR3 nucleotide sequence: TGTGCCAGCAGCCAGATGACAGGGCCTGATCAGCCCCAGCATTTT.

This clonotype was observed many times. The CDR3, as DNA: TGTGCCAGCAGCCAACCGGGACTAGCCTCCTACGAGCAGTACTTC. Encoded protein: CASSQPGLASYEQYF. The chain carries TRBV7-2 and TRBJ2-7, with TRBD2 identical over 9 bases. The J segment lost 0 bases and the V segment lost 5 bases, leaving 5 bases of the junction unmatched. CDR3 length equals 15 residues. Looked up from germline, CDR1 is SGHTA and CDR2 is FQGNSA.

This clonotype was seen only a few times. The gene calls are TRBV18 and TRBJ2-1; possibly TRBD1 or TRBD2 for D (6 bases each). The CDR3 is made up of 16 amino acids. Trimming pared 4 bases from V and 9 bases from J, leaving 22 bases between. CDR1 KGHSH and CDR2 LQKENI come from the germline V gene. The CDR3 DNA sequence: TGTGCCAGCTCACAGGGGGGACAAGCCGGAATGGGTGAGCAGTTCTTC. It codes for CASSQGGQAGMGEQFF.

This clonotype was counted a few times. The V call is TRBV12-3 or TRBV12-4, the J call TRBJ1-1; TRBD1 is a possible D gene (5 bases). V lost 5 bases and J lost 7, with 14 bases in between. The CDR3 length is 13 residues. The CDR3 region is CASSMTTGGEAFF. In nucleotides, the CDR3 is TGTGCCAGCAGTATGACAACAGGCGGTGAAGCTTTCTTT.

This clonotype was found many times. The rearrangement uses TRBV20-1 and TRBJ1-5, with D perhaps matching TRBD1 (5 bases). Germline V gene lookup returns CDR1 DFQATT and CDR2 SNEGSKA (reference sequence). The V and J ends lost 3 bases and 6 bases respectively, with 12 bases between them. The CDR3 totals 13 residues. CDR3 sequence: CSASPGGGQPQHF. Written as DNA, the CDR3 is TGCAGTGCTAGCCCCGGGGGGGGTCAGCCCCAGCATTTT.

The gene calls are TRBV7-3 and TRBJ2-3; D not certain. V shed 3 bases and J shed 1 base, with 8 bases lying between them. This CDR3 has 14 amino acids. Germline assignment: CDR1 SGHTA and CDR2 FQGTGA. CDR3 sequence: CASSFSPGTDTQYF. The DNA for the CDR3 is TGTGCCAGCAGCTTCTCGCCAGGCACAGATACGCAGTATTTT.

This clonotype was found many times. The chain links TRBV20-1 to TRBJ2-7, with TRBD1 as a possible D gene (5 bases). CDR3 length equals 14 residues. V was trimmed by 0 bases and J by 5 bases, leaving 14 bases between them. Germline V gene sequence: CDR1 DFQATT, CDR2 SNEGSKA (reference sequence). The CDR3 loop is CSARDVSADNEQYF. The CDR3 DNA sequence: TGCAGTGCTAGAGACGTCTCCGCGGACAACGAGCAGTACTTC.

This chain connects TRBV6-5 to TRBJ2-7; D gene unclear. The CDR3 consists of 17 residues. The V end lost 2 bases, the J end lost 1 base, and 18 bases lay between the germline ends. Germline assignment: CDR1 MNHEY and CDR2 SVGAGI. Written as DNA, the CDR3 is TGTGCCAGCAGTTACCCAGCCCCCTCGGTTCCGTCCTACGAGCAGTACTTC. Its translation is CASSYPAPSVPSYEQYF.

This clonotype was picked up a small number of times. The rearrangement links TRBV4-3 to TRBJ1-2; no clear D. Germline V gene data show CDR1 as LGHNA and CDR2 as YSLEER. This CDR3 is 16 amino acids long. Trimming shortened V by 0 bases and J by 3 bases, and 14 bases separated the two germline ends. The CDR3 spells CASSQESGGGYYGYTF. Written as DNA, the CDR3 is TGCGCCAGCAGCCAAGAGTCAGGCGGCGGGTACTATGGCTACACCTTC.

In its sample, this clonotype was seen a few times. V gene TRBV6-6 combines with J gene TRBJ1-5, with D maybe TRBD1 (6 bases). Deletions cut 4 bases from V and 6 bases from J, with 13 bases between. CDR1 is MNHNY, CDR2 SVGAGI, per germline (reference sequence). The CDR3 sequence is 14 residues long. The CDR3 DNA reads as TGTGCCAGCAGTTCCTACAGGGAAGGTCAGCCCCAGCATTTT. Its protein product is CASSSYREGQPQHF.

CDR3 DNA sequence: TGCGCCAGCAGCCAAGATAGTGGGACAGGGGAAGGCTTGATCCCAGATACGCAGTATTTT. This encodes CASSQDSGTGEGLIPDTQYF. The chain uses TRBV4-3 and TRBJ2-3, with 10 nucleotides matching TRBD1. This CDR3 contains 20 residues. Germline values: CDR1 LGHNA, CDR2 YSLEER. Germline trimming cut 0 bases from V and 4 bases from J; bases unmatched to any gene: 16.

This clonotype turned up a few times. The rearrangement joins TRBV7-9 to TRBJ2-2; D remains unclear. The V gene lost 4 bases and the J gene lost 5 bases, with 14 bases spanning the gap. Germline CDR1 is SEHNR and CDR2 is FQNEAQ (reference sequence). CDR3 length equals 15 residues. CDR3 sequence reads: CASSSRSLGTGELFF. In nucleotides, the CDR3 is TGTGCCAGCAGCTCCAGGAGTCTCGGGACCGGGGAGCTGTTTTTT.